The following is a T cell receptor (beta chain) sequence with its context. In the authors' workflow: The assay estimated nucleated cells by amplifying reference gene primers. Data came from immunoSEQ multiplex PCR; TCRdb stores just in-frame clones and leaves some out. Clonal size and the V and J genes are those of that table, whereas D and trimming came from the DNA. The table shows fewer than 200,000 clones, with roughly four fifths occurring only once. Seattle's cohort entered during active infection and was followed longitudinally. The source of the sample is a study of blood T cell repertoires in COVID-19. Overall study context: Researchers got acute and convalescent COVID-19 samples from the United States, Italy and Spain. Nucleic acid was either cDNA or gDNA, and it came from T cells, B-cell-depleted T cells, or PBMCs.

J gave up 6 bases and V 3 bases, and 9 bases lay outside the gene matches. CDR3 length: 16 amino acids. Germline CDR1 LNHDA, CDR2 SQIVND (reference sequence). The chain links TRBV19 to TRBJ2-3, with 10 bases lining up with TRBD2. The sample comprised peripheral blood. This TCR was recovered from a woman between 65 and 79 years old with COVID-19, enrolled during active disease. The CDR3 protein is CASSIGLAGVVDTQYF. The CDR3 region has the DNA TGTGCCAGTAGTATTGGTCTAGCGGGAGTAGTGGATACGCAGTATTTT.